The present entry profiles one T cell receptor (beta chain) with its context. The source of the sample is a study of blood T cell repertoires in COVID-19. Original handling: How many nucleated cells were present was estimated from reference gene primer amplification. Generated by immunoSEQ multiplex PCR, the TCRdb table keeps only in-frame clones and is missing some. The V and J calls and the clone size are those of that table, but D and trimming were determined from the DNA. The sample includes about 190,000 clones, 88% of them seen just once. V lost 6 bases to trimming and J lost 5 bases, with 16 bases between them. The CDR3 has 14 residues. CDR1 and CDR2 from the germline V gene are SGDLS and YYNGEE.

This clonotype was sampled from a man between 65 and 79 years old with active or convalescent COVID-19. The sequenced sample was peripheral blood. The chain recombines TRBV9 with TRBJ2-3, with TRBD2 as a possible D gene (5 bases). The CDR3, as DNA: TGTGCCAGCACCCCACTAGGAAGGGTAGATACGCAGTATTTT. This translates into CASTPLGRVDTQYF.